Included here is one T cell receptor beta chain sequence, with context. Its antigen is unidentified. The sample is drawn from a study of shared clonotypes between healthy human individuals. Study-wide context: Each donor contributed plates that comprised three CD4 naive, three CD4 memory, two CD8 naive and one CD8 memory.

This CDR3 spans 12 amino acids. The germline V gene encodes CDR1 SNHLY and CDR2 FYNNEI. Deletions cut 7 bases from V and 4 bases from J, with 8 bases between. Study-level results: Roughly 5% of naive CD4 clonotypes were common to a handful of donors.

Sequenced by immunoSEQ multiplex PCR; TCRdb stores in-frame clones only, minus some. The profile covers over 2 million clones, with around 95% appearing a single time and approximately 0.13% taken by the ten largest. The specimen was naive CD4+ T cells sorted from blood. Regarding subset: CD45RA+ positively selected. The V and J genes are TRBV2 and TRBJ1-5, with D perhaps matching TRBD1 (6 bases). This clonotype originated in a man between 18 and 29 years old in good health. CDR3 protein: CASTGQNQPQHF. The CDR3 DNA is TGTGCCAGCACCGGACAGAATCAGCCCCAGCATTTT.